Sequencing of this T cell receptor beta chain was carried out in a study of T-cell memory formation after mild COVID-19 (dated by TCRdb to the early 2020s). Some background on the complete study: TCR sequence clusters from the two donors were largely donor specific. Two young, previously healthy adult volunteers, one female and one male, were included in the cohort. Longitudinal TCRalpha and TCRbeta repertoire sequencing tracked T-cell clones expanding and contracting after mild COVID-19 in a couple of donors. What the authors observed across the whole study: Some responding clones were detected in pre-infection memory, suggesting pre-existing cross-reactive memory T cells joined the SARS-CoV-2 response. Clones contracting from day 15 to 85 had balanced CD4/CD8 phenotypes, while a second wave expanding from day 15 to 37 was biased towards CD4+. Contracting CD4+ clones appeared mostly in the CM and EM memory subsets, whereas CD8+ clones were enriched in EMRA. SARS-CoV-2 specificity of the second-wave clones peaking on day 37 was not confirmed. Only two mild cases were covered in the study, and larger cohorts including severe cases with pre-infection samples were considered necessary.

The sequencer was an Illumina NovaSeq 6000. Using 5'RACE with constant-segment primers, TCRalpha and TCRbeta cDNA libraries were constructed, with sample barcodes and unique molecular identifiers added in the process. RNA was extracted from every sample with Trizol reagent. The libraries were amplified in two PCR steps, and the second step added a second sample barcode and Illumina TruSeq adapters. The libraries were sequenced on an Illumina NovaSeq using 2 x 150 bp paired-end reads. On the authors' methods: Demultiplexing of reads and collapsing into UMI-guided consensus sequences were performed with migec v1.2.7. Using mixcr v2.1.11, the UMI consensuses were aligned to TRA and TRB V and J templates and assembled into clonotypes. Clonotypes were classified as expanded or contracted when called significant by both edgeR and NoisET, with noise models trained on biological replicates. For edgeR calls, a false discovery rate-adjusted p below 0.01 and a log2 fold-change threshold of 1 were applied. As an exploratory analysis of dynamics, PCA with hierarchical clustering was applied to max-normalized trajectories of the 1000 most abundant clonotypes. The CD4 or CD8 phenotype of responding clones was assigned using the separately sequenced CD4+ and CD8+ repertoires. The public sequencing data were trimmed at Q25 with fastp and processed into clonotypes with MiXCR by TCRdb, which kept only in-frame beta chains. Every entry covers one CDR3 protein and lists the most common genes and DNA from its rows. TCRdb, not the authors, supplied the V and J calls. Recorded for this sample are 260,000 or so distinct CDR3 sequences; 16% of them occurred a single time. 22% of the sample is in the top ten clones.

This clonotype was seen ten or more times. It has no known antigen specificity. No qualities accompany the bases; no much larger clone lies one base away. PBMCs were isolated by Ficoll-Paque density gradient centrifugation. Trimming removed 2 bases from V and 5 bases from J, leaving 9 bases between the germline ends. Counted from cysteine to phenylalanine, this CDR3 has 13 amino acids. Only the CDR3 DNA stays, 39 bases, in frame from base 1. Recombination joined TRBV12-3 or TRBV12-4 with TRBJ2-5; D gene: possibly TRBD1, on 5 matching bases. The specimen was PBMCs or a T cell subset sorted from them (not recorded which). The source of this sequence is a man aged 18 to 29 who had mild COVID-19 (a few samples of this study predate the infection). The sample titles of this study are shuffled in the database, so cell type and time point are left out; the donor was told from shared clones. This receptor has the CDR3 CASSLWGSETQYF. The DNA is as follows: TGTGCCAGCAGTTTATGGGGCTCGGAGACCCAGTACTTC.